What follows describes a single T cell receptor (beta chain). These data originate in a study of blood T cell repertoires in COVID-19. Produced via immunoSEQ multiplex PCR; TCRdb's table is partial and in-frame only. The repertoire holds 150,000 or so clones, with roughly 84% as singletons. Material: peripheral blood. This TCR came from a woman in her sixties or seventies with acute or convalescent COVID-19.

The CDR3: CASSLSPNEKLFF. The CDR3 nucleotides read TGTGCCAGCAGCCTGTCTCCTAATGAAAAACTGTTTTTT. The V and J genes are TRBV14 and TRBJ1-4; D not certain. V lost 4 bases and J lost 3, with 6 bases in between. There are 13 residues in the CDR3. CDR1 is SGHDN, CDR2 FVKESK, per germline.